This TCR beta chain was sequenced during a study of technical replicates of blood from several donors. This clone was detected only a few times. Profiling relied on immunoSEQ multiplex PCR, and the TCRdb table lists in-frame clones only, not all of them. The repertoire has about 63,000 clones, around nine tenths of them found once; the top ten carry less than 6.5%. Source material: PBMCs. This TCR was sampled from a human donor in good health. Some clones in this sample may be carry-over from other donors' samples.

The CDR3 DNA reads as TGTGCCAGCAGGTCTACAGTGGCTAATGAAAAACTGTTTTTT. Protein sequence: CASRSTVANEKLFF. The rearrangement joins TRBV7-2 to TRBJ1-4; unclear D gene. Per the germline V gene, CDR1 is SGHTA and CDR2 is FQGNSA. The CDR3 runs to 14 residues. V was shortened by 6 bases and J by 3 bases, with 11 bases between the two germline ends.